The 29 T cell receptor beta chains reported below all come from one sample, sequenced in a study of beta chain features in type 1 diabetes. Sequenced material consisted of expressed TCRB transcripts (all of the isolated RNA was reverse transcribed). Sequencing used immunoSEQ multiplex PCR; TCRdb keeps in-frame clones, though not all of them. Among 250,000 to 350,000 clones, approximately 9.9% were seen once, and the ten largest hold roughly 0.016%. The sample consisted of naive CD4+ T cells from blood. The receptors stem from a woman in her 30s in good health.

The V and J genes are TRBV18 and TRBJ1-5; D remains ambiguous. Germline values: CDR1 KGHSH, CDR2 LQKENI. The CDR3 spans 14 residues. V was clipped by 1 base and J by 5 bases, with 9 bases between them. The DNA of the CDR3 is TGTGCCAGCTCACCACGCCAGGATGATCAGCCCCAGCATTTT. This gives the protein CASSPRQDDQPQHF.

The table lists this clone with a few counts. The V gene is TRBV29-1, the J gene TRBJ2-1, with 7 bases aligning to TRBD1. Trimming cost V 7 bases and J 3 bases; bases outside gene matches: 12. This CDR3 comprises 15 residues. The germline gives CDR1 SQVTM, CDR2 ANQGSEA. CDR3 bases: TGCAGCGCTCAAATACAGGGGTCGCGCTACAATGAGCAGTTCTTC. Translated: CSAQIQGSRYNEQFF.

The chain uses TRBV7-2 and TRBJ2-2; D is undetermined. CDR3 size: 17 residues. Germline values: CDR1 SGHTA, CDR2 FQGNSA. V was shortened by 2 bases and J by 5 bases, with 18 bases between the two germline ends. The CDR3 sequence: CASSLFSPSGLTGELFF. The DNA of the CDR3 is TGTGCCAGCAGCTTATTCAGTCCGTCGGGTCTTACCGGGGAGCTGTTTTTT.

The table lists this clone with a few counts. The rearrangement links TRBV7-3 to TRBJ2-1, with 10 bases matching TRBD1. From germline, CDR1 is SGHTA and CDR2 FQGTGA. The length of the CDR3 is 15 residues. Losses at the gene ends were 1 base for V and 7 bases for J; bases not matched to a gene: 4. CDR3 amino acids: CASSLIGQGVNEQFF. The CDR3 nucleotides read TGTGCCAGCAGCTTAATAGGACAGGGGGTTAATGAGCAGTTCTTC.

This clone was counted only a few times. The chain recombines TRBV4-2 with TRBJ1-5; 7 bases match TRBD1. Germline V gene lookup returns CDR1 LGHNA and CDR2 YNFKEQ. V was clipped by 3 bases and J by 5 bases; unmatched bases: 7. The length of the CDR3 is 15 residues. In nucleotides, the CDR3 is TGTGCCAGCAGCCACCCCGACAGGGAATATCAGCCCCAGCATTTT. As protein: CASSHPDREYQPQHF.

The sample holds a few counts of this clone. In DNA form, the CDR3 reads TGTGCCTGGAGTGTAGCCAGCGGGGCTGGCAATGAGCAGTTCTTC. Encoded protein: CAWSVASGAGNEQFF. V and J are TRBV30 and TRBJ2-1, with TRBD2 matching 7 bases. V was pared by 0 bases and J by 6 bases, with 8 bases of the junction left unmatched. CDR3 length: 15 residues. Germline-derived CDR1 and CDR2 are GTSNPN and SVGIG (reference sequence).

There are a few counts of this clone. Here the CDR3 reads CASSSSSGQETQYF. CDR3 bases: TGTGCCAGCAGCTCTTCTAGCGGGCAAGAGACCCAGTACTTC. The rearrangement uses TRBV7-6 and TRBJ2-5, with 8 bases identical to TRBD2. The CDR3 runs to 14 residues. The germline V gene encodes CDR1 SGHVS and CDR2 FNYEAQ. V was pared by 4 bases and J by 2 bases, with 3 bases of the junction left unmatched.

This clone was seen only a few times. The chain carries TRBV25-1 and TRBJ1-2, with 7 bases lining up with TRBD1. The V gene's germline CDR1 is MGHDK and CDR2 SYGVNS. J was trimmed by 6 bases and V by 3 bases; bases with no gene match: 7. The CDR3 contains 14 residues. CDR3 sequence reads: CASSDLGGAHGYTF. CDR3 in DNA: TGTGCCAGCAGTGATTTAGGGGGCGCCCATGGCTACACCTTC.

This clone was observed a handful of times. This chain links TRBV28 with TRBJ2-5; 8 bases agree with TRBD1. From germline, CDR1 is MDHEN and CDR2 SYDVKM. The CDR3 extends over 15 amino acids. The trim removed 6 bases at V and 3 bases at J, leaving 9 bases unmatched. CDR3 region: CASSPILDREETQYF. CDR3 nucleotides: TGTGCCAGCAGCCCTATTTTGGACAGGGAAGAGACCCAGTACTTC.

The CDR3 DNA sequence: TGTGCCAGCAGCTTAAACCCTAGCGGGACTTTGGAGACCCAGTACTTC. This gives the protein CASSLNPSGTLETQYF. This sequence joins TRBV7-2 and TRBJ2-5, with 9 bases fitting TRBD2. Germline CDR1 and CDR2: SGHTA and FQGNSA. This CDR3 is 16 amino acids long. V was clipped by 2 bases and J by 5 bases; unmatched bases: 9. Variable domain in full (rest from reference TRBV7-2 and TRBJ2-5): GAGVSQSPSNKVTEKGKDVELRCDPISGHTALYWYRQSLGQGLEFLIYFQGNSAPDKSGLPSDRFSAERTGGSVSTLTIQRTQQEDSAVYLCASSLNPSGTLETQYFGPGTRLLVL.

The genes are TRBV28 and TRBJ2-7; the D gene is possibly TRBD2 (5 bases). This CDR3 is built from 15 residues. V dropped 8 bases and J dropped 0 bases, with 17 bases sitting between them. CDR1 is MDHEN and CDR2 is SYDVKM in the germline V gene. The chain's CDR3 is CASAAVARASYEQYF. CDR3 DNA sequence: TGTGCCAGCGCTGCGGTAGCGAGAGCCTCCTACGAGCAGTACTTC.

The V gene is TRBV7-9, the J gene TRBJ2-3; the D is unclear. Germline CDR1 SEHNR, CDR2 FQNEAQ (reference sequence). The length of the CDR3 is 10 residues. Trimming took 8 bases from V and 5 from J, leaving 5 bases between them. CDR3 DNA sequence: TGTGCCAGCCTACGAGATACGCAGTATTTT. Translated, it gives CASLRDTQYF.

This sequence joins TRBV7-9 and TRBJ2-3; 8 bases align to TRBD1. This CDR3 has 14 residues. From germline, CDR1 is SEHNR and CDR2 FQNEAQ (reference sequence). V shed 3 bases and J 5 bases; nucleotides not matched to a gene: 4. CDR3 sequence: CASSFRGRGDTQYF. The DNA of the CDR3 is TGTGCCAGCAGCTTCAGGGGGCGCGGAGATACGCAGTATTTT.

This clone was picked up a small number of times. The chain employs TRBV5-1 and TRBJ2-7, with 12 bases identical to TRBD1. The CDR3 is 15 residues long. Germline CDR1 is SGHRS and CDR2 is YFSETQ. After removal of 4 bases from V and 6 bases from J, the junction contained 8 bases not matched to a gene. CDR3 coding DNA: TGCGCCAGCAGCCTCGCCGGGACAGGGGGCACCGAGCAGTACTTC. It is translated as CASSLAGTGGTEQYF. Together with reference TRBV5-1 and TRBJ2-7, the CDR3 gives the full variable domain: KAGVTQTPRYLIKTRGQQVTLSCSPISGHRSVSWYQQTPGQGLQFLFEYFSETQRNKGNFPGRFSGRQFSNSRSEMNVSTLELGDSALYLCASSLAGTGGTEQYFGPGTRLTVT.

The V gene is TRBV7-2, the J gene TRBJ2-7, with 16 bases matching TRBD2. The germline V gene has CDR1 SGHTA and CDR2 FQGNSA. V lost 1 base to trimming and J lost 4 bases; unmatched junction nucleotides: 10. This CDR3 is built from 19 residues. The CDR3 here is CASSLGGGLAGGHRYEQYF. The CDR3 DNA follows: TGTGCCAGCAGCTTAGGGGGGGGACTAGCGGGAGGGCACCGTTACGAGCAGTACTTC.

J is TRBJ2-5 and V is TRBV28; D uncertain. Trimming removed 2 bases from V and 5 bases from J, with 9 bases in between. The CDR3 sequence is 13 residues long. Germline CDR1 is MDHEN and CDR2 is SYDVKM. The CDR3 is CASSLNTLETQYF. The CDR3 DNA is TGTGCCAGCAGTTTAAACACCCTGGAGACCCAGTACTTC.

This clone was picked up a small number of times. V and J are TRBV7-2 and TRBJ2-7; the match to TRBD1 covers 7 bases. The length of the CDR3 is 13 residues. Unmatched junction bases numbered 6, after V lost 5 bases and J lost 5 bases. Germline CDR1 reads SGHTA; CDR2 reads FQGNSA. This chain's CDR3 is CASSIQGSHEQYF. The CDR3 nucleotides read TGTGCCAGCAGCATACAGGGGAGCCACGAGCAGTACTTC. The entire variable domain, with the rest obtained from reference TRBV7-2 and TRBJ2-7, is as follows: GAGVSQSPSNKVTEKGKDVELRCDPISGHTALYWYRQSLGQGLEFLIYFQGNSAPDKSGLPSDRFSAERTGGSVSTLTIQRTQQEDSAVYLCASSIQGSHEQYFGPGTRLTVT.

This clone occurred a few times. V and J are TRBV6-5 and TRBJ2-1; 8 bases line up with TRBD2. V lost 0 bases, J lost 0 bases, and 1 base stayed unmatched. The CDR3 spans 16 residues. Germline CDR1 reads MNHEY; CDR2 reads SVGAGI. CDR3 amino acids: CASSYSLAGSYNEQFF. The CDR3 DNA sequence: TGTGCCAGCAGTTACTCCCTAGCGGGCTCCTACAATGAGCAGTTCTTC.

The chain is built from TRBV7-9 and TRBJ2-2, with TRBD1 as a possible D gene (6 bases). Germline V CDR1 and CDR2: SEHNR, FQNEAQ (reference sequence). Trimming cost V 5 bases and J 5 bases, with 12 bases left between them. This CDR3 is built from 14 residues. DNA of the CDR3: TGTGCCAGCAGCCCCGGGCAGGGGACCGGGGAGCTGTTTTTT. Residues: CASSPGQGTGELFF. The whole variable domain, filled in from reference TRBV7-9 and TRBJ2-2, reads DTGVSQNPRHKITKRGQNVTFRCDPISEHNRLYWYRQTLGQGPEFLTYFQNEAQLEKSRLLSDRFSAERPKGSFSTLEIQRTEQGDSAMYLCASSPGQGTGELFFGEGSRLTVL.

This clone was observed a few times. The chain recombines TRBV18 with TRBJ2-6, with D possibly TRBD2 on 6 matching bases. The germline V gene encodes CDR1 KGHSH and CDR2 LQKENI. The germline V and J ends were trimmed by 5 bases and 0 bases, with 8 bases remaining between them. The CDR3 extends over 15 amino acids. The DNA for the CDR3 is TGTGCCAGCTCAGGGGGGAGCTCTGGGGCCAACGTCCTGACTTTC. This gives the protein CASSGGSSGANVLTF.

This clone was counted a few times. The chain has TRBV28 and TRBJ1-2; 8 positions agree with TRBD1. There are 15 residues in the CDR3. V lost 4 bases and J lost 4; bases outside the gene matches: 8. Germline V CDR1 and CDR2: MDHEN, SYDVKM. CDR3 residues: CASSSSIDRGYGYTF. CDR3 nucleotides: TGTGCCAGCAGTTCTTCAATAGACAGGGGCTATGGCTACACCTTC.

There are a few counts of this clone. J is TRBJ2-1 and V is TRBV7-9; 8 bases map to TRBD1. The V and J ends lost 1 base and 8 bases, in that order; junction bases with no gene match: 13. CDR3 size: 17 residues. Germline assignment: CDR1 SEHNR and CDR2 FQNEAQ (reference sequence). This CDR3 reads CASSLGIGGQGKHEQFF. The CDR3 nucleotides read TGTGCCAGCAGCTTAGGAATAGGTGGACAGGGAAAACATGAGCAGTTCTTC.

A few counts support this clone. Other DNA sequences of this sample code for an identical CDR3. The chain uses TRBV7-2 and TRBJ2-7; no firm D call. CDR1 and CDR2 (germline): SGHTA, FQGNSA. The V end was cut by 3 bases, the J end by 3 bases, with 6 bases between. The CDR3 totals 12 residues. The CDR3 nucleotides are TGTGCCAGCAGCTTGTCCCTCTACGAGCAGTACTTC. It is translated as CASSLSLYEQYF.

DNA of the CDR3: TGTGCCAGCAGCTGGGTCGGGGACTCTTCCTACAATGAGCAGTTCTTC. Its translation is CASSWVGDSSYNEQFF. This chain links TRBV5-6 with TRBJ2-1; D is perhaps TRBD2 (6 bases). The germline CDR1 and CDR2 sequences are SGHDT and YYEEEE. CDR3 length equals 16 residues. Deletions cut 3 bases from V and 1 base from J, with 14 bases between. Combining the CDR3 with reference TRBV5-6 and TRBJ2-1 gives the whole variable domain DAGVTQSPTHLIKTRGQQVTLRCSPKSGHDTVSWYQQALGQGPQFIFQYYEEEERQRGNFPDRFSGHQFPNYSSELNVNALLLGDSALYLCASSWVGDSSYNEQFFGPGTRLTVL.

This chain links TRBV7-2 with TRBJ2-3; D is uncertain. The germline gives CDR1 SGHTA, CDR2 FQGNSA. The CDR3 is 14 residues long. Trimming took 4 bases from V and 4 from J, leaving 12 bases between them. CDR3 coding DNA: TGTGCCAGCAGCTCCGCGCCTAAGCCAGATACGCAGTATTTT. Translated: CASSSAPKPDTQYF.

The chain has TRBV15 and TRBJ2-1; 8 bases map to TRBD2. Germline CDR1 LNHNV, CDR2 YYDKDF (reference sequence). Trimming removed 1 base from V and 3 bases from J; junction bases left unmatched: 5. The CDR3 length is 16 residues. The CDR3 coding sequence is TGTGCCACCAGCAGAGGAAGGCTAGCGGGCTACAATGAGCAGTTCTTC. Protein product: CATSRGRLAGYNEQFF.

V usage is TRBV19 and J usage is TRBJ2-6; a weak D match, TRBD1 (6 bases). Per germline, CDR1 LNHDA and CDR2 SQIVND (reference sequence). This CDR3 is built from 15 residues. V was cut by 4 bases and J by 4 bases, with 11 bases left in between. CDR3 amino acids: CASSKQGAGANVLTF. The CDR3 DNA is TGTGCCAGTAGTAAACAGGGCGCAGGGGCCAACGTCCTGACTTTC. Together with reference TRBV19 and TRBJ2-6, the CDR3 gives the full variable domain: DGGITQSPKYLFRKEGQNVTLSCEQNLNHDAMYWYRQDPGQGLRLIYYSQIVNDFQKGDIAEGYSVSREKKESFPLTVTSAQKNPTAFYLCASSKQGAGANVLTFGAGSRLTVL.

This clone was seen only a few times. The chain combines TRBV4-1 with TRBJ2-5, with 9 bases lining up with TRBD1. Germline trimming cut 0 bases from V and 5 bases from J; bases unmatched to any gene: 4. Germline values: CDR1 MGHRA, CDR2 YSYEKL. The CDR3 contains 15 residues. The DNA for the CDR3 is TGCGCCAGCAGCCAAGATGGGGACAGGGCCGAGACCCAGTACTTC. Its translation is CASSQDGDRAETQYF.

The chain recombines TRBV2 with TRBJ1-1; the D gene is possibly TRBD1 (6 bases). Germline assignment: CDR1 SNHLY and CDR2 FYNNEI. The CDR3 extends over 13 amino acids. The CDR3 spells CAFNRDMNTEAFF. The CDR3, as DNA: TGTGCTTTCAACAGGGACATGAACACTGAAGCTTTCTTT.